These 25 T cell receptor beta chains originate from one sample sequenced in a study of T cell repertoires in cytomegalovirus infection. These receptors are not linked to any known antigen. TCRdb independently ran MiXCR on the reads; one entry per CDR3 protein. Found here are 700,000 to 850,000 distinct CDR3 sequences, about 30% of them singletons; the top ten hold over 10%. Here the sequenced sample was cultured CD8+ T cells from PBMCs, taken from culture after CMV antigen stimulation. Receptor source: a human donor in good health (CMV status not recorded). Some clones in this sample may be carry-over from other donors' samples.

In its sample, this clonotype was seen a few times. The rearrangement uses TRBV6-2 or TRBV6-3 and TRBJ1-2; D is perhaps TRBD1 (6 bases). The germline V gene has CDR1 MNHEY and CDR2 SVGEGT. This CDR3 region has 13 residues. Deletions cut 0 bases from V and 8 bases from J, with 10 bases between. The CDR3 is CASSYSRQEGYTF. CDR3 in DNA: TGTGCCAGCAGTTACTCGAGACAGGAGGGCTACACCTTC.

The rearrangement links TRBV6-5 to TRBJ1-1; no firm D call. Trimming took off 10 bases at V and 5 bases at J, with 11 bases between the two ends. Per the germline V gene, CDR1 is MNHEY and CDR2 is SVGAGI. CDR3 length equals 11 residues. DNA for the CDR3: TGTGCCATATCGGTGGGAACTGAAGCTTTCTTT. It yields the protein CAISVGTEAFF.

This clonotype was detected only a few times. In this CDR3 the conserved last residue, phenylalanine or tryptophan, is missing, so a read error is likely. No DNA is shown, since the ends of the CDR3 on it are uncertain; the CDR3 is the one TCRdb lists. The rearrangement links TRBV7-6 to TRBJ1-6. Including both end residues, the CDR3 is 12 amino acids long. CDR1 and CDR2 from the germline V gene are SGHVS and FNYEAQ. The CDR3 sequence is CASSPGGGDLKI.

There are a few counts of this clonotype. This sequence joins TRBV12-3 or TRBV12-4 and TRBJ1-3; 7 bases align to TRBD1. CDR3 length: 14 residues. Losses at the gene ends were 8 bases for V and 4 bases for J; bases not matched to a gene: 8. CDR3 DNA: TGTGCCAGCCGAGACAGGGTTGGCGGAAACACCATATATTTT. Its translation is CASRDRVGGNTIYF.

This clonotype was counted between two and nine times. V is TRBV11-2 and J is TRBJ2-1, with 7 bases fitting TRBD2. Trimming took 3 bases from V and 2 from J; bases not matched to a gene: 10. Germline CDR1 is SGHAT and CDR2 is FQNNGV. The CDR3 contains 17 residues. The CDR3 region is CASSFIPSGETYNEQFF. As DNA, the CDR3 is TGTGCCAGCAGCTTTATTCCGAGCGGGGAAACCTACAATGAGCAGTTCTTC.

This clonotype was counted between two and nine times. The chain uses TRBV7-9 and TRBJ2-7; 7 bases agree with TRBD1. Losses at the gene ends were 5 bases for V and 0 bases for J; bases not matched to a gene: 7. CDR3 length: 15 amino acids. Germline V lookup: CDR1 SEHNR, CDR2 FQNEAQ (reference sequence). This chain's CDR3 is CASSQPRTGSYEQYF. The DNA of the CDR3 is TGTGCCAGCAGCCAACCCCGGACAGGCTCCTACGAGCAGTACTTC.

Comments on this clonotype: Possible read error: a much larger clone is one base away. The V and J genes are TRBV7-6 and TRBJ2-5, with D unresolved. Trimming removed 2 bases at V and 5 bases at J, with 15 bases between. Germline loops: CDR1 SGHVS, CDR2 FNYEAQ. This CDR3 comprises 15 residues. The chain's CDR3 is CASSLTNGFSETQYF. CDR3 bases: TGTGCCAGCAGCTTAACTAACGGGTTTTCGGAGACCCAGTACTTC.

The chain employs TRBV9 and TRBJ2-3, with TRBD2 matching over 11 bases. V gave up 0 bases and J gave up 6 bases; unmatched junction bases: 21. This CDR3 has 21 amino acids. From germline, CDR1 is SGDLS and CDR2 YYNGEE. The CDR3 sequence is CASSVASSSGGASIRTDTQYF. CDR3 nucleotide sequence: TGTGCCAGCAGCGTAGCATCGAGTAGCGGGGGGGCCTCGATCAGAACTGATACGCAGTATTTT.

This clonotype appeared a few times. J is TRBJ1-2 and V is TRBV6-5, with D tentatively TRBD1 (6 bases). Germline V CDR1 and CDR2: MNHEY, SVGAGI. The V end lost 5 bases, the J end lost 3 bases, and 13 bases lay between the germline ends. The length of the CDR3 is 14 residues. In nucleotides, the CDR3 is TGTGCCAGCAGTGACTGGGAGGGGGACTATGGCTACACCTTC. This codes for CASSDWEGDYGYTF.

CDR3 residues: CASSIASGSEAFF. CDR3 DNA: TGTGCCAGTAGTATAGCCTCCGGGAGTGAAGCTTTCTTT. V gene TRBV19 combines with J gene TRBJ1-1; D uncertain. The length of the CDR3 is 13 residues. Germline CDR1 and CDR2: LNHDA and SQIVND (reference sequence). V was cut by 1 base and J by 7 bases, with 10 bases left in between. The full variable domain, with the rest looked up from reference TRBV19 and TRBJ1-1, is DGGITQSPKYLFRKEGQNVTLSCEQNLNHDAMYWYRQDPGQGLRLIYYSQIVNDFQKGDIAEGYSVSREKKESFPLTVTSAQKNPTAFYLCASSIASGSEAFFGQGTRLTVV.

The chain joins TRBV19 to TRBJ2-3; D is ambiguous. V gave up 5 bases and J gave up 6 bases, with 15 bases separating them. The CDR3 is made up of 14 amino acids. In germline, CDR1 is LNHDA, CDR2 SQIVND (reference sequence). CDR3 region: CASSSYMDGDTQYF. The CDR3 nucleotides read TGTGCCAGTAGTTCCTACATGGACGGGGATACGCAGTATTTT.

The rearrangement uses TRBV6-5 and TRBJ2-7, with D uncertain. The V end was cut by 0 bases, the J end by 2 bases, with 17 bases between. Germline V CDR1 and CDR2: MNHEY, SVGAGI. This CDR3 is 17 amino acids long. CDR3 bases: TGTGCCAGCAGTTACTCGAAACCTTCGCACGGGCCCTACGAGCAGTACGTC. This gives the protein CASSYSKPSHGPYEQYV.

This clonotype occurred many times. The chain links TRBV6-1 to TRBJ1-5, with D perhaps matching TRBD1 (5 bases). The CDR3 totals 17 residues. Germline V gene sequence: CDR1 MNHNS, CDR2 SASEGT. V dropped 0 bases and J dropped 1 base, with 13 bases sitting between them. CDR3 amino acids: CASSEAKGQGSNQPQHF. In DNA form, the CDR3 reads TGTGCCAGCAGTGAAGCAAAGGGGCAGGGAAGCAATCAGCCCCAGCATTTT.

The V and J genes are TRBV12-3 or TRBV12-4 and TRBJ2-2, with 12 bases that match TRBD2. The CDR3 spans 17 residues. V dropped 2 bases and J dropped 6; count of bases not matched to a gene: 7. The CDR3 DNA reads TGTGCCAGCAGTTTACTAGCGGGGGGGCTACACTCCGGGGAGCTGTTTTTT. Protein product: CASSLLAGGLHSGELFF.

Concerning this clonotype: An end of the junction does not agree with germline; a read error may underlie this. The chain uses TRBV4-1 and TRBJ1-1, with D hard to call. The germline CDR1 and CDR2 sequences are MGHRA and YSYEKL. The CDR3 runs 15 residues. The CDR3 reads CASSHRNGRNTEVFF. The CDR3 nucleotides read TGCGCCAGCAGCCATAGGAACGGACGGAACACTGAAGTTTTCTTT.

The J gene is TRBJ2-7, the V gene TRBV6-1; tentative D call: TRBD2 (6 bases). The length of the CDR3 is 14 residues. CDR1 is MNHNS and CDR2 is SASEGT in the germline V gene. V lost 1 base and J lost 2, with 9 bases in between. Here the CDR3 reads CASSEGGTAYEQYF. DNA of the CDR3: TGTGCCAGCAGTGAAGGGGGGACTGCCTACGAGCAGTACTTC.

CDR3 bases: TGTGCCAGTAACTCCGGGACAGGGTACTACGAGCAGTACGTC. Translated, it gives CASNSGTGYYEQYV. The chain is built from TRBV19 and TRBJ2-7; TRBD1 matches 9 bases. V was clipped by 7 bases and J by 3 bases; unmatched bases: 7. Germline V gives CDR1 LNHDA, CDR2 SQIVND (reference sequence). The CDR3 is 14 amino acids.

There are a few counts of this clonotype. The chain links TRBV6-2 or TRBV6-3 to TRBJ2-3, with a possible D match to TRBD2 (7 bases). The V and J ends lost 3 bases and 5 bases respectively, with 12 bases between them. This CDR3 is 14 amino acids long. The germline CDR1 and CDR2 sequences are MNHEY and SVGEGT. CDR3 coding DNA: TGTGCCAGCAGTTATGGCGGGGGCGGAGATACGCAGTATTTT. Translating gives CASSYGGGGDTQYF.

This clonotype was counted a few times. This chain links TRBV7-8 with TRBJ1-6; a possible D gene is TRBD1 (5 bases). The V end lost 4 bases, the J end lost 10 bases, and 17 bases lay between the germline ends. This CDR3 region has 15 residues. The germline V gene encodes CDR1 SGHVS and CDR2 FQNEAQ. CDR3 coding DNA: TGTGCCAGCAGCTCCCGGACAAGCTGGGAATCACCCCTCCACTTT. Protein product: CASSSRTSWESPLHF.

This clonotype was counted many times. V gene TRBV7-2 combines with J gene TRBJ2-5, with 10 bases identical to TRBD1. This CDR3 is built from 16 residues. CDR1 is SGHTA and CDR2 is FQGNSA in the germline V gene. The V and J ends lost 4 bases and 2 bases, in that order; junction bases with no gene match: 7. Written as DNA, the CDR3 is TGTGCCAGCAGCTCCTGGGACAGGGGCGTTCAAGAGACCCAGTACTTC. Translation gives CASSSWDRGVQETQYF. The entire variable domain, with the rest obtained from reference TRBV7-2 and TRBJ2-5, is as follows: GAGVSQSPSNKVTEKGKDVELRCDPISGHTALYWYRQSLGQGLEFLIYFQGNSAPDKSGLPSDRFSAERTGGSVSTLTIQRTQQEDSAVYLCASSSWDRGVQETQYFGPGTRLLVL.

The genes are TRBV29-1 and TRBJ1-3; no clear D gene. The V gene lost 7 bases and the J gene lost 1 base, with 11 bases spanning the gap. The CDR3 is made up of 13 amino acids. CDR1 is SQVTM, CDR2 ANQGSEA, per germline. The CDR3 DNA reads as TGCAGCGCAATAGGAGGGTCTGGAAACACCATATATTTT. Translation: CSAIGGSGNTIYF.

J is TRBJ1-1 and V is TRBV7-9; a possible D gene is TRBD1 (5 bases). Germline V lookup: CDR1 SEHNR, CDR2 FQNEAQ (reference sequence). This CDR3 is 14 amino acids long. Between the trimmed V and J ends, which lost 4 bases and 4 bases, there was a span of 13 bases. For the CDR3, the DNA is TGTGCCAGCAGCTCGACAGCGGTCCCCACTGAAGCTTTCTTT. It is translated as CASSSTAVPTEAFF. The variable domain in full, with the rest retrieved from reference TRBV7-9 and TRBJ1-1, is DTGVSQNPRHKITKRGQNVTFRCDPISEHNRLYWYRQTLGQGPEFLTYFQNEAQLEKSRLLSDRFSAERPKGSFSTLEIQRTEQGDSAMYLCASSSTAVPTEAFFGQGTRLTVV.

In its sample, this clonotype was seen many times. The chain has TRBV7-8 and TRBJ1-2; the D is unclear. This CDR3 region has 17 residues. CDR1 is SGHVS, CDR2 FQNEAQ, per germline. The V end was cut by 0 bases, the J end by 2 bases, with 16 bases between. For the CDR3, the DNA is TGTGCCAGCAGCTTAGCGAGGGCAGGTCGGTTCAACTATGGCTACACCTTC. It codes for CASSLARAGRFNYGYTF. The full variable domain, rest sourced from reference TRBV7-8 and TRBJ1-2, is GAGVSQSPRYKVAKRGQDVALRCDPISGHVSLFWYQQALGQGPEFLTYFQNEAQLDKSGLPSDRFFAERPEGSVSTLKIQRTQQEDSAVYLCASSLARAGRFNYGYTFGSGTRLTVV.

This clonotype was recorded many times. In DNA form, the CDR3 reads TGTGCCAGCAGACTAACTGGACGAAGCTCCTACAATGAGCAGTTCTTC. It encodes CASRLTGRSSYNEQFF. The chain employs TRBV7-8 and TRBJ2-1, with no clear D. Trimming took off 6 bases at V and 0 bases at J, with 15 bases between the two ends. CDR3 length equals 16 residues. CDR1 and CDR2 (germline): SGHVS, FQNEAQ.

V usage is TRBV7-9 and J usage is TRBJ1-2; possible D gene TRBD1, 5 bases. Trimming left V 6 bases short and J 3 bases short, with 17 bases between. This CDR3 comprises 15 residues. From germline, CDR1 is SEHNR and CDR2 FQNEAQ (reference sequence). This CDR3 is CASSQRQGADYGYTF. The CDR3 bases are TGTGCCAGCAGTCAAAGGCAGGGAGCGGACTATGGCTACACCTTC.